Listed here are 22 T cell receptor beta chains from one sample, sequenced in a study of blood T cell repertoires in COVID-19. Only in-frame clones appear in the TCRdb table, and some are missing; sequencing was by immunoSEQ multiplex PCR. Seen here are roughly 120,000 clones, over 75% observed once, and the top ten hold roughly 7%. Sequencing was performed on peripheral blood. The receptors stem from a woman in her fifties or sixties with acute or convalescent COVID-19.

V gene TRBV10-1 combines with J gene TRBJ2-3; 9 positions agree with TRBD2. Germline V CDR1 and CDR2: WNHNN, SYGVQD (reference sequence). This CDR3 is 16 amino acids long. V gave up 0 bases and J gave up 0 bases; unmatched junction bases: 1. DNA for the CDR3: TGCGCCAGCAGTGAGTCTAGCGGGAGTAGCACAGATACGCAGTATTTT. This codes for CASSESSGSSTDTQYF.

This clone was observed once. CDR3 bases: TGTGCCAGCAGTGCCAGCGCAGATACGCAGTATTTT. Translated: CASSASADTQYF. The chain employs TRBV2 and TRBJ2-3; no firm D call. Trimming shortened V by 4 bases and J by 4 bases, and 6 bases separated the two germline ends. The length of the CDR3 is 12 residues. Germline CDR1 and CDR2: SNHLY and FYNNEI.

The CDR3 sequence is CASSEQGYEQYF. CDR3 coding DNA: TGCGCCAGCAGCGAACAGGGCTACGAGCAGTACTTC. The chain is built from TRBV5-1 and TRBJ2-7; possibly TRBD1 for D (6 bases). The germline V and J ends were trimmed by 4 bases and 3 bases, with 8 bases remaining between them. Germline CDR1 reads SGHRS; CDR2 reads YFSETQ. The length of the CDR3 is 12 residues.

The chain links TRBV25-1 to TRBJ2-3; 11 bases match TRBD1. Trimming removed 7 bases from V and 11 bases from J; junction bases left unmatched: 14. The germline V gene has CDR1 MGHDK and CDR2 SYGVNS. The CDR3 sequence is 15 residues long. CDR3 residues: CASKSDRGQLEGQYF. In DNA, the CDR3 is TGTGCCAGCAAATCGGACAGGGGGCAGTTAGAGGGGCAGTATTTT.

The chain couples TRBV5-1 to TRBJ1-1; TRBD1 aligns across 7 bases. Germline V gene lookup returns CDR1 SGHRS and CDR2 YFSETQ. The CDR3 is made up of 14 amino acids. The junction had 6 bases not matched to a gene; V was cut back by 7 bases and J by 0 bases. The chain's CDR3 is CASDEGQMNTEAFF. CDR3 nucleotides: TGCGCCAGCGATGAGGGACAGATGAACACTGAAGCTTTCTTT.

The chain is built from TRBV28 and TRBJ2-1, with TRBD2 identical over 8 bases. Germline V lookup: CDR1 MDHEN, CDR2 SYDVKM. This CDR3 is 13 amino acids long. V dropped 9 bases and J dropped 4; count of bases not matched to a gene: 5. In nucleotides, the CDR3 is TGTGCCAGTGAGCGGGGGCCATACAATGAGCAGTTCTTC. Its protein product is CASERGPYNEQFF. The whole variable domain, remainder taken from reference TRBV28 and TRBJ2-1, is DVKVTQSSRYLVKRTGEKVFLECVQDMDHENMFWYRQDPGLGLRLIYFSYDVKMKEKGDIPEGYSVSREKKERFSLILESASTNQTSMYLCASERGPYNEQFFGPGTRLTVL.

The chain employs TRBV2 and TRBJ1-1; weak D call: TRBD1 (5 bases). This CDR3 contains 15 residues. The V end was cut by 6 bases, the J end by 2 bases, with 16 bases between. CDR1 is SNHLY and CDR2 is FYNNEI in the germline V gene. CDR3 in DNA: TGTGCCAGCAGCCTAGAGGACATCGCTAACACTGAAGCTTTCTTT. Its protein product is CASSLEDIANTEAFF. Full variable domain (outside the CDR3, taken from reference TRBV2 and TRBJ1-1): EPEVTQTPSHQVTQMGQEVILRCVPISNHLYFYWYRQILGQKVEFLVSFYNNEISEKSEIFDDQFSVERPDGSNFTLKIRSTKLEDSAMYFCASSLEDIANTEAFFGQGTRLTVV.

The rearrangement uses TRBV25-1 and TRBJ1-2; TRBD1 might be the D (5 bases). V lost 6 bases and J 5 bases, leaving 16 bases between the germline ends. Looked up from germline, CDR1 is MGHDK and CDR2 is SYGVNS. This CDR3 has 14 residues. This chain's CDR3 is CASSGQGISYGYTF. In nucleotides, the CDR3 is TGTGCCAGCAGCGGTCAGGGTATTTCGTATGGCTACACCTTC.

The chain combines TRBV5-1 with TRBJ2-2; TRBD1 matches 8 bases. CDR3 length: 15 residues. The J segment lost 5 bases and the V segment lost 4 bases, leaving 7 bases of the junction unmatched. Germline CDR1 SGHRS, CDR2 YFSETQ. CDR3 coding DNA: TGCGCCAGCAGCCAGCAGGGGGCGGGGACCGGGGAGCTGTTTTTT. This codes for CASSQQGAGTGELFF.

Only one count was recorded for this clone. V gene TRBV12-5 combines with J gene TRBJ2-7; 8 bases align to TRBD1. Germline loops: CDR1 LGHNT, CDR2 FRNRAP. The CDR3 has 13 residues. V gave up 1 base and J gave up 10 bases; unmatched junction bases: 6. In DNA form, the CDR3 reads TGTGCTAGTGGTTTGGCCCGGACAGGGTTACAGTACTTC. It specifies CASGLARTGLQYF.

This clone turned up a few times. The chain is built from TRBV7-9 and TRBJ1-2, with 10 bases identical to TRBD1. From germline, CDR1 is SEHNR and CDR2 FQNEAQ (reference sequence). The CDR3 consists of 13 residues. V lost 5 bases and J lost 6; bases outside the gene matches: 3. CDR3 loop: CASSRDRGHGYTF. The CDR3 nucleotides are TGTGCCAGCAGCCGGGACAGGGGACATGGCTACACCTTC.

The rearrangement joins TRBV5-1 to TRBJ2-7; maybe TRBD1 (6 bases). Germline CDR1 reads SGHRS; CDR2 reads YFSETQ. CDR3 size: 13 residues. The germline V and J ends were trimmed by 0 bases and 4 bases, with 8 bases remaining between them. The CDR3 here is CASSLDRVYEQYF. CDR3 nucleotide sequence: TGCGCCAGCAGCTTGGACAGGGTATACGAGCAGTACTTC.

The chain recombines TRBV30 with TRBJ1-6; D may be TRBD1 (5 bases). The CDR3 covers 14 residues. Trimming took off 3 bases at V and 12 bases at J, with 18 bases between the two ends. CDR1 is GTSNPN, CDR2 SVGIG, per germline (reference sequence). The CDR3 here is CAWSGKGGDLPLHF. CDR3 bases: TGTGCCTGGAGCGGTAAGGGAGGGGATCTACCCCTCCACTTT.

The CDR3 DNA reads TGTGCCAGCAGCACACACCCTACCGGGGGGATACTCACTGGAAACACCATATATTTT. This encodes CASSTHPTGGILTGNTIYF. The chain uses TRBV5-8 and TRBJ1-3, with D possibly being TRBD1 (5 bases). With 4 bases removed from V and 2 bases from J, the gap between germline ends came to 25 bases. The CDR3 runs 19 residues. CDR1 and CDR2 (germline): SGHTS, YDEGEE.

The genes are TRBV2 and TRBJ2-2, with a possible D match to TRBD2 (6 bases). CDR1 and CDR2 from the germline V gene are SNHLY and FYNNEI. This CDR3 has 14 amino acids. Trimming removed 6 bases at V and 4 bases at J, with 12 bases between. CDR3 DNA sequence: TGTGCCAGCAGGTGGCTAGCGCTCACCGGGGAGCTGTTTTTT. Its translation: CASRWLALTGELFF.

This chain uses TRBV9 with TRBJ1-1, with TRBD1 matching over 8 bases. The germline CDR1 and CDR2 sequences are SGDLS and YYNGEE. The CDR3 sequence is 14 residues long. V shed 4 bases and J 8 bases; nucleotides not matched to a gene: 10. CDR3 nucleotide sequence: TGTGCCAGCAGCCCGAACTTACAGGGGGACGAAGCTTTCTTT. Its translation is CASSPNLQGDEAFF.

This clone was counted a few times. In DNA form, the CDR3 reads TGTGCCAGCAGCTCGGGGGGGACAAATACCTACGAGCAGTACTTC. It codes for CASSSGGTNTYEQYF. The genes are TRBV7-2 and TRBJ2-7, with 8 bases lining up with TRBD2. CDR3 length: 15 amino acids. V trimming: 4 bases; J trimming: 2 bases; junction bases outside the gene matches: 7. The germline V gene encodes CDR1 SGHTA and CDR2 FQGNSA.

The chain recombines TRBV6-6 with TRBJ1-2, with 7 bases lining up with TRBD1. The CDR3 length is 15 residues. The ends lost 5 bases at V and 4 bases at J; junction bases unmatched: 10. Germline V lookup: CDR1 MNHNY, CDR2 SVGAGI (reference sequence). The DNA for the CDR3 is TGTGCCAGCAGTAGAAAAGGGACAGAAGTCTATGGCTACACCTTC. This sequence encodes CASSRKGTEVYGYTF.

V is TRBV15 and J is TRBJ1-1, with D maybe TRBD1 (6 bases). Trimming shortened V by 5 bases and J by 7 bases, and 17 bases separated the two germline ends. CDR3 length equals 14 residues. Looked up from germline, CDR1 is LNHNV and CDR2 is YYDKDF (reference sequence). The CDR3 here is CATSVRQVGFEAFF. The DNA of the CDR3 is TGTGCCACCAGCGTAAGACAGGTGGGGTTTGAAGCTTTCTTT.

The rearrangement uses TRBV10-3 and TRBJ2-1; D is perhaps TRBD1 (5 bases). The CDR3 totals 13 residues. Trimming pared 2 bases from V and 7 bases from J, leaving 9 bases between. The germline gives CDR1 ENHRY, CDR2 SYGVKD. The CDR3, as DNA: TGTGCCATCAGTGAGAGGGGCCTGAATGAGCAGTTCTTC. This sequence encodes CAISERGLNEQFF.

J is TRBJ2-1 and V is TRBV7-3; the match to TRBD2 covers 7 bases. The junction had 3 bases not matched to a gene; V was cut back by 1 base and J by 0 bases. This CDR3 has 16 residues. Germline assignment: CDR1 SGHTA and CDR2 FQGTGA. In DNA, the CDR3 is TGTGCCAGCAGCTTAAGGTCGGGGGGCTCCTACAATGAGCAGTTCTTC. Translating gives CASSLRSGGSYNEQFF.

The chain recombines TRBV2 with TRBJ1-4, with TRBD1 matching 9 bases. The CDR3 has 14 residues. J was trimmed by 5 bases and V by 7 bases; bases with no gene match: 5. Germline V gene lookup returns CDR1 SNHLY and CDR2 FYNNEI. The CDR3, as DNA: TGTGCCAGCACATACGGGACAGGGAATGAAAAACTGTTTTTT. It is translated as CASTYGTGNEKLFF.